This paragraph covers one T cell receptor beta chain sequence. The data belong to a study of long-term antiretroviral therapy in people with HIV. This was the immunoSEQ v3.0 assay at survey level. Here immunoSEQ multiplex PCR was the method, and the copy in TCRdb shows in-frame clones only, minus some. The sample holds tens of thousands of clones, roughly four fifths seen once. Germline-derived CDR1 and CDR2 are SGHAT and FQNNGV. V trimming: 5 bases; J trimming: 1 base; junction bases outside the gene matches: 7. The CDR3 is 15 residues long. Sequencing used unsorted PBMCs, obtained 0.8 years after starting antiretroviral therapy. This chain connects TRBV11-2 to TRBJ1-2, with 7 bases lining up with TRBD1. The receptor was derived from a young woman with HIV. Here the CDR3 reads CASSPGTVFNYGYTF. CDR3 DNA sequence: TGTGCCAGCAGCCCCGGGACAGTTTTTAACTATGGCTACACCTTC.